The present T cell receptor beta chain was sequenced within a study of identical twins. Study-wide results and caveats: Within twin pairs, the out-of-frame alpha sequences they shared showed excess low generation probability. A cross-sectional statistical analysis, not follow-up of the same donors, supported the conclusions.

V lost 6 bases to trimming and J lost 2 bases; unmatched junction nucleotides: 1. Germline V gene lookup returns CDR1 MNHNS and CDR2 SASEGT. This CDR3 has 14 residues. TCRdb passed the 5' RACE reads through MiXCR, listing each CDR3 protein once. The table records approximately 680,000 distinct CDR3 sequences, under 8.5% of them present only once. This clonotype appeared a few times. What it recognizes is unknown. This same sample was also part of a study on yellow fever vaccine responses in identical twins.

V and J are TRBV6-1 and TRBJ1-2; 12 positions match TRBD1. This TCR was sampled from a young woman in good health. The sequenced sample consisted of PBMCs. DNA of the CDR3: TGTGCCAGCAGGGGACAGGGGGCAAACTATGGCTACACCTTC. It encodes CASRGQGANYGYTF.